Shown below are 19 T cell receptor beta chains from a single sample sequenced in a study of T cell responses to AZD1222 COVID-19 vaccine. Measured with immunoSEQ multiplex PCR; TCRdb has only the in-frame clones, and not every one. The sample has 150,000 to 200,000 clones; about 91% are singletons. Sequences were derived from peripheral blood, sampled 28 days after the second AZD1222 dose. Receptor source: an adult who received the AZD1222 COVID-19 vaccine.

The chain carries TRBV18 and TRBJ2-7, with 9 bases lining up with TRBD2. CDR3 size: 14 residues. Trimming cost V 6 bases and J 2 bases; bases outside gene matches: 5. Germline V gives CDR1 KGHSH, CDR2 LQKENI. The CDR3 bases are TGTGCCAGCTCGCCGGCTAGCGGGACCTACGAGCAGTACTTC. Amino acids: CASSPASGTYEQYF.

The chain has TRBV13 and TRBJ2-7, with 9 bases aligning to TRBD2. The CDR3 runs 16 residues. J gave up 5 bases and V 5 bases, and 13 bases lay outside the gene matches. Germline CDR1 PRHDT, CDR2 FYEKMQ (reference sequence). This chain's CDR3 is CASSGWGAGGIHEQYF. As DNA, the CDR3 is TGTGCCAGCAGCGGTTGGGGAGCGGGAGGTATCCACGAGCAGTACTTC.

This rearrangement joins TRBV5-1 to TRBJ2-5; D gene ambiguous. V lost 2 bases and J 0 bases, leaving 5 bases between the germline ends. Per the germline V gene, CDR1 is SGHRS and CDR2 is YFSETQ. The CDR3 consists of 13 residues. The CDR3 DNA reads as TGCGCCAGCAGCTTCCCCAACCAAGAGACCCAGTACTTC. Encoded protein: CASSFPNQETQYF.

The gene calls are TRBV5-6 and TRBJ2-5; a weak D match, TRBD2 (6 bases). The germline V gene has CDR1 SGHDT and CDR2 YYEEEE. The germline V and J ends were trimmed by 2 bases and 9 bases, with 8 bases remaining between them. This CDR3 has 11 residues. The CDR3 region has the DNA TGTGCCAGCAGCTTTTCGGGGGCCCAGTACTTC. Protein sequence: CASSFSGAQYF.

The chain employs TRBV28 and TRBJ2-1; TRBD2 agrees at 10 bases. Germline V gene sequence: CDR1 MDHEN, CDR2 SYDVKM. The J segment lost 4 bases and the V segment lost 5 bases, leaving 8 bases of the junction unmatched. CDR3 length: 16 residues. CDR3 sequence: CASSVSGTSVYNEQFF. The CDR3 nucleotides read TGTGCCAGCAGTGTCTCCGGGACTAGCGTGTACAATGAGCAGTTCTTC.

The chain joins TRBV25-1 to TRBJ1-1, with 9 bases matching TRBD1. In germline, CDR1 is MGHDK, CDR2 SYGVNS. The CDR3 is made up of 13 amino acids. Germline trimming cut 6 bases from V and 4 bases from J; bases unmatched to any gene: 3. The DNA for the CDR3 is TGTGCCAGCAGGGACAGGGGAGGCACTGAAGCTTTCTTT. Encoded protein: CASRDRGGTEAFF.

The chain employs TRBV7-2 and TRBJ1-6; possibly TRBD1 for D (5 bases). Germline assignment: CDR1 SGHTA and CDR2 FQGNSA. Trimming left V 5 bases short and J 6 bases short, with 23 bases between. This CDR3 comprises 18 residues. The CDR3 DNA follows: TGTGCCAGCAGCGCATACCTCAGGGCCACATTTACTAATTCACCCCTCCACTTT. It specifies CASSAYLRATFTNSPLHF.

The rearrangement uses TRBV5-4 and TRBJ1-2; D remains unclear. This CDR3 has 11 residues. CDR1 is SGHNT, CDR2 YYREEE, per germline (reference sequence). The V gene lost 2 bases and the J gene lost 8 bases, with 7 bases spanning the gap. The CDR3 bases are TGTGCCAGCAGCTTTGGAGGCGGCTACACCTTC. As protein: CASSFGGGYTF.

The chain employs TRBV29-1 and TRBJ1-2, with D unclear. This CDR3 has 11 amino acids. Trimming removed 7 bases at V and 4 bases at J, with 10 bases between. Germline CDR1 SQVTM, CDR2 ANQGSEA. The CDR3 DNA is TGCAGCGCGGCGTCGATCTATGGCTACACCTTC. Translation: CSAASIYGYTF.

The J gene is TRBJ1-6, the V gene TRBV2, with D maybe TRBD1 (6 bases). Germline V gene data show CDR1 as SNHLY and CDR2 as FYNNEI. The CDR3 extends over 13 amino acids. Trimming removed 9 bases from V and 13 bases from J, with 19 bases in between. The CDR3 is CASVQGSRTPLHF. The DNA of the CDR3 is TGTGCCAGTGTCCAGGGGTCTCGTACGCCCCTCCACTTT.

V and J are TRBV4-1 and TRBJ1-2; TRBD1 aligns across 9 bases. CDR3 length: 16 residues. The germline gives CDR1 MGHRA, CDR2 YSYEKL. Trimming at V came to 3 bases and at J to 6 bases, leaving 11 bases not matched to a gene. In DNA form, the CDR3 reads TGCGCCAGCAGCCAGGGACAGGGACTAAGTCAGAATGGCTACACCTTC. This sequence encodes CASSQGQGLSQNGYTF.

This rearrangement joins TRBV10-1 to TRBJ1-1; TRBD1 aligns across 8 bases. The CDR3 loop spans 14 amino acids. Germline-derived CDR1 and CDR2 are WNHNN and SYGVQD (reference sequence). V dropped 9 bases and J dropped 1; count of bases not matched to a gene: 7. CDR3 bases: TGCGCCAGACCCCCGACAGGGGCGAACACTGAAGCTTTCTTT. Its protein product is CARPPTGANTEAFF.

The rearrangement uses TRBV11-2 and TRBJ2-7; 11 nucleotides line up with TRBD1. The CDR3 runs to 17 residues. Germline CDR1 SGHAT, CDR2 FQNNGV. The V gene end was trimmed by 5 bases and the J gene end by 1 base; junction bases not matched to a gene: 10. The CDR3 bases are TGTGCCAGCAGCCGAGGGACAGGGGGTTCCTATTCCTACGAGCAGTACTTC. Translating it yields CASSRGTGGSYSYEQYF. The full variable domain, completed using reference TRBV11-2 and TRBJ2-7, is EAGVAQSPRYKIIEKRQSVAFWCNPISGHATLYWYQQILGQGPKLLIQFQNNGVVDDSQLPKDRFSAERLKGVDSTLKIQPAKLEDSAVYLCASSRGTGGSYSYEQYFGPGTRLTVT.

V and J are TRBV19 and TRBJ2-7, with D perhaps matching TRBD1 (6 bases). Trimming stripped 1 base from V and 4 bases from J, with 17 bases between. Germline V gene data show CDR1 as LNHDA and CDR2 as SQIVND (reference sequence). CDR3 length: 16 residues. The CDR3 here is CASSIVHWQGLYEQYF. DNA of the CDR3: TGTGCCAGTAGTATAGTACACTGGCAGGGGCTTTACGAGCAGTACTTC.

The chain links TRBV7-8 to TRBJ2-1; TRBD1 is a possible D gene (6 bases). Germline V gene sequence: CDR1 SGHVS, CDR2 FQNEAQ. This CDR3 has 13 amino acids. V lost 5 bases to trimming and J lost 3 bases, with 8 bases between them. CDR3 in DNA: TGTGCCAGCAGCCGGACAGTCTACAATGAGCAGTTCTTC. It encodes CASSRTVYNEQFF.

This clone was counted once. At one of its ends the junction is not consistent with the germline gene, which may arise from a read error. The chain uses TRBV7-7 and TRBJ2-5, with TRBD2 identical over 10 bases. The germline V gene has CDR1 SSHAT and CDR2 FNYEAQ (reference sequence). The length of the CDR3 is 14 residues. The CDR3 nucleotides are TGTGCTAGCAGCTTAGCATGGGCAGCGGGAGGGGTGCACTTC. This translates into CASSLAWAAGGVHF.

The chain links TRBV6-1 to TRBJ1-2; 9 nucleotides line up with TRBD1. The CDR3 has 16 amino acids. J lost 0 bases, V lost 8 bases, and 10 bases had no gene match. The germline V gene has CDR1 MNHNS and CDR2 SASEGT. The CDR3 region is CASGGGQGKSNYGYTF. The CDR3 bases are TGTGCCAGCGGTGGGGGACAGGGAAAATCTAACTATGGCTACACCTTC.

This rearrangement joins TRBV18 to TRBJ1-1; the D is unclear. Between the trimmed V and J ends, which lost 7 bases and 1 base, there was a span of 16 bases. Germline V gives CDR1 KGHSH, CDR2 LQKENI. CDR3 size: 15 residues. The CDR3 spells CASLPNRERNTEAFF. As DNA, the CDR3 is TGTGCCAGCTTACCTAACAGAGAACGGAACACTGAAGCTTTCTTT.

J is TRBJ2-3 and V is TRBV7-6, with D possibly called TRBD1 or TRBD2 (5 bases each). Looked up from germline, CDR1 is SGHVS and CDR2 is FNYEAQ. This CDR3 region has 16 residues. Deletions cut 5 bases from V and 3 bases from J, with 18 bases between. This chain's CDR3 is CASSPQRSGATDTQYF. CDR3 in DNA: TGTGCCAGCAGCCCTCAGCGATCCGGGGCTACAGATACGCAGTATTTT. The whole variable domain, filled in from reference TRBV7-6 and TRBJ2-3, reads GAGVSQSPRYKVTKRGQDVALRCDPISGHVSLYWYRQALGQGPEFLTYFNYEAQQDKSGLPNDRFSAERPEGSISTLTIQRTEQRDSAMYRCASSPQRSGATDTQYFGPGTRLTVL.